This T cell receptor beta chain appears in the sequencing data of a study of T cells after yellow fever vaccination. Study in general: Libraries from low-cell-number fractions were prepared with the SMART-Seq v4 Ultra Low Input RNA kit. Study conclusions and caveats: The booster saw the reappearance of most primary-vaccination clones (roughly 97% CD4, around 88% CD8).

The V and J ends lost 4 bases and 3 bases respectively, with 11 bases between them. The germline V gene encodes CDR1 SGHRS and CDR2 YFSETQ. The CDR3 covers 13 residues. The TCR cDNA carried a universal primer site and UMIs from 5'RACE template switching. TCRdb passed the 5' RACE reads through MiXCR, listing each CDR3 protein once. Of 550,000 or so distinct CDR3 sequences listed, 15% to 20% are singletons. A remark on this clonotype: Its target is unknown.

The rearrangement uses TRBV5-1 and TRBJ2-7; no definite D call. The material was PBMCs, obtained 15 days after the yellow fever booster vaccination. The TCR originated in a man under 40 who received the YFV17D yellow fever vaccine. The CDR3 is CASSVTGDYEQYF. CDR3 in DNA: TGCGCCAGCAGCGTCACCGGAGACTACGAGCAGTACTTC.